The clone carrying this TCR beta chain was detected a few times. These data come from a study of blood T cell repertoires in COVID-19. Original handling: Nucleated cell number was recorded as an estimate derived from reference gene primer amplification. Generated by immunoSEQ multiplex PCR, the TCRdb table keeps only in-frame clones and is missing some. V and J calls and clone size are given by that table; D and trimming were obtained from the DNA. The table records about 250,000 clones, 86% of them present only once. CDR1 is SGHNT, CDR2 YYREEE, per germline (reference sequence). After removal of 3 bases from V and 4 bases from J, the junction contained 5 bases not matched to a gene. The CDR3 consists of 14 residues. Participants spanned ages about 18 to 89 years and resided in some 22 US areas.

V gene TRBV5-4 combines with J gene TRBJ1-2; 8 bases agree with TRBD1. This clonotype originated in a man in his forties or fifties who had recovered from COVID-19. Sequenced material: PBMCs or T cells enriched from blood (not recorded which). CDR3 in DNA: TGTGCCAGCAGCTCGGACAGGGAGGCCTATGGCTACACCTTC. Translation: CASSSDREAYGYTF. Variable domain in full (rest from reference TRBV5-4 and TRBJ1-2): ETGVTQSPTHLIKTRGQQVTLRCSSQSGHNTVSWYQQALGQGPQFIFQYYREEENGRGNFPPRFSGLQFPNYSSELNVNALELDDSALYLCASSSDREAYGYTFGSGTRLTVV.